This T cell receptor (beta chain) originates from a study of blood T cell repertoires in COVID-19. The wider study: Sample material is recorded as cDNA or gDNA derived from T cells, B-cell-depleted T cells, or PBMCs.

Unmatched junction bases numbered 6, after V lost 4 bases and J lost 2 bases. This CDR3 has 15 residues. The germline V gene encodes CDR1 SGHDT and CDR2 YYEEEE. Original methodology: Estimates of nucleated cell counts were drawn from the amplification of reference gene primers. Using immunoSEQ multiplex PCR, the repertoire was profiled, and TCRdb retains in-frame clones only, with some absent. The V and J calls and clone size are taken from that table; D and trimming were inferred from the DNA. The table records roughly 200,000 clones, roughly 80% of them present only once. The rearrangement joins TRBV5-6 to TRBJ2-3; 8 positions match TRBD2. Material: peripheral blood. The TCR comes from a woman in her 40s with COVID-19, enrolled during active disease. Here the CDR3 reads CASSPGLAFTDTQYF. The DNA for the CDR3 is TGTGCCAGCAGCCCTGGACTAGCCTTCACAGATACGCAGTATTTT. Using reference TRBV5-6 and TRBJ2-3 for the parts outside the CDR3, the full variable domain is DAGVTQSPTHLIKTRGQQVTLRCSPKSGHDTVSWYQQALGQGPQFIFQYYEEEERQRGNFPDRFSGHQFPNYSSELNVNALLLGDSALYLCASSPGLAFTDTQYFGPGTRLTVL.